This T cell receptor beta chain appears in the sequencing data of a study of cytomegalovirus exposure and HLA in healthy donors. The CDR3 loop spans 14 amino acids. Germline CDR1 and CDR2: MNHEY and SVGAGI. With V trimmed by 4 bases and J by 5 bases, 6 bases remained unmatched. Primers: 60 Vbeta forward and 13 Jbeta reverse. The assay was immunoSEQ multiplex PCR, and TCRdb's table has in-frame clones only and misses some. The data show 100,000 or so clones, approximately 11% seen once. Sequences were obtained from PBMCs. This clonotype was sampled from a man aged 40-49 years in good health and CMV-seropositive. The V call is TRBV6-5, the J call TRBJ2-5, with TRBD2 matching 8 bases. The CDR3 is CASSSQAGVETQYF. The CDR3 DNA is TGTGCCAGCAGTTCCCAAGCGGGAGTTGAGACCCAGTACTTC.